Described below is a single TCR beta chain sequence and its context. V lost 6 bases, J lost 0 bases, and 2 bases stayed unmatched. The CDR3 loop spans 14 amino acids. From germline, CDR1 is SGHDN and CDR2 FVKESK. The data originate from a study of control samples from healthy donors and cancer patients. Sequencing used immunoSEQ multiplex PCR; TCRdb keeps in-frame clones, though not all of them. The profile shows about 120,000 clones, 88% of them singletons. J is TRBJ2-7 and V is TRBV14, with TRBD1 matching over 10 bases. The receptor was derived from a middle-aged man in good health. Sample: blood. The CDR3 coding sequence is TGTGCCAGCAGTTGGGACAGGGGCTCCTACGAGCAGTACTTC. Its protein is CASSWDRGSYEQYF.